This entry lists 25 T cell receptor beta chains sequenced from one sample in a study of blood T cell repertoires in COVID-19 (dated by TCRdb to 2019 to 2021). The library was obtained by the immunoSEQ multiplex PCR assay. TCRdb obtained this table from immuneACCESS and retained in-frame rearrangements with V and J assigned. These tables miss some clones; where compared with another copy, unresolved V genes account for less than half of the shortfall, and the remainder is unexplained. This sample comprises 140,000 to 150,000 clones, 70% to 90% of them detected only once. The ten biggest clones cover about 4.4% of the sample. The sequenced sample consisted of PBMCs or T cells enriched from blood (not recorded which). These receptors were obtained from a man aged 50 to 60 who had recovered from COVID-19.

This clone was counted once. The chain employs TRBV6-2 or TRBV6-3 and TRBJ1-6; D not certain. The CDR3 sequence is 15 residues long. Per the germline V gene, CDR1 is MNHEY and CDR2 is SVGEGT. V was clipped by 5 bases and J by 6 bases, with 14 bases between them. This CDR3 is CASSQGQAGNSPLHF. The DNA for the CDR3 is TGTGCCAGCAGTCAAGGCCAAGCGGGTAATTCACCCCTCCACTTT.

The chain is built from TRBV18 and TRBJ1-2, with TRBD1 identical over 8 bases. The CDR3 is made up of 14 amino acids. J gave up 3 bases and V 4 bases, and 4 bases lay outside the gene matches. The germline gives CDR1 KGHSH, CDR2 LQKENI. The CDR3 nucleotides are TGTGCCAGCTCACATGAGACAGGGGACTATGGCTACACCTTC. Translation gives CASSHETGDYGYTF.

This chain's CDR3 is CASSHRLAGGISYEQYF. The DNA for the CDR3 is TGCGCCAGCAGCCACCGACTAGCGGGAGGGATCTCCTACGAGCAGTACTTC. This chain connects TRBV4-1 to TRBJ2-7; the match to TRBD2 covers 14 bases. V dropped 3 bases and J dropped 0; count of bases not matched to a gene: 4. Germline-derived CDR1 and CDR2 are MGHRA and YSYEKL. This CDR3 has 17 amino acids.

The chain has TRBV28 and TRBJ2-5, with D possibly matching TRBD1 (6 bases). The CDR3 sequence is 14 residues long. Between the trimmed V and J ends, which lost 2 bases and 5 bases, there was a span of 12 bases. Per germline, CDR1 MDHEN and CDR2 SYDVKM. The CDR3 DNA reads as TGTGCCAGCAGTTTACAGGGGTCCGTTGAGACCCAGTACTTC. It translates to CASSLQGSVETQYF.

The V gene is TRBV7-3, the J gene TRBJ1-1; 9 nucleotides line up with TRBD1. CDR3 length equals 13 residues. Germline CDR1 and CDR2: SGHTA and FQGTGA. The V and J ends lost 8 bases and 3 bases, in that order; junction bases with no gene match: 4. The CDR3 loop is CASSGTGYTEAFF. The CDR3 coding sequence is TGTGCCAGCTCCGGGACAGGGTACACTGAAGCTTTCTTT.

The genes are TRBV4-3 and TRBJ1-2, with TRBD1 matching 7 bases. V trimming: 2 bases; J trimming: 0 bases; junction bases outside the gene matches: 6. CDR3 length equals 16 residues. Germline-derived CDR1 and CDR2 are LGHNA and YSLEER. CDR3: CASSQHTGAPNYGYTF. The CDR3 DNA is TGCGCCAGCAGCCAACATACAGGGGCCCCTAACTATGGCTACACCTTC.

J is TRBJ1-6 and V is TRBV5-1; D possibly corresponds to TRBD1 (5 bases). The CDR3 spans 14 residues. Germline lookup yields CDR1 SGHRS and CDR2 YFSETQ. The ends were cut back, 4 bases at V and 5 bases at J, with 10 bases in the middle. CDR3 amino acids: CASSIQGNNSPLHF. The CDR3 region has the DNA TGCGCCAGCAGCATCCAGGGAAATAATTCACCCCTCCACTTT.

Comment on this clone: The sample contains more than one DNA sequence encoding this CDR3. This rearrangement joins TRBV11-2 to TRBJ2-1; no reliable D call. V was shortened by 1 base and J by 3 bases, with 4 bases between the two germline ends. Germline assignment: CDR1 SGHAT and CDR2 FQNNGV. The CDR3 extends over 13 amino acids. The chain's CDR3 is CASSLGLYNEQFF. The CDR3 nucleotides are TGTGCCAGCAGCTTAGGACTCTACAATGAGCAGTTCTTC. Filled out from reference TRBV11-2 and TRBJ2-1, the complete variable domain reads EAGVAQSPRYKIIEKRQSVAFWCNPISGHATLYWYQQILGQGPKLLIQFQNNGVVDDSQLPKDRFSAERLKGVDSTLKIQPAKLEDSAVYLCASSLGLYNEQFFGPGTRLTVL.

CDR3 protein: CASSLGTGGSGEKLFF. CDR3 DNA: TGTGCCAGCAGCCTCGGGACAGGGGGCTCGGGGGAAAAACTGTTTTTT. The V and J genes are TRBV5-4 and TRBJ1-4, with 12 bases fitting TRBD1. This CDR3 has 16 amino acids. CDR1 is SGHNT, CDR2 YYREEE, per germline (reference sequence). The V segment lost 4 bases and the J segment 8 bases; nucleotides outside the gene matches: 9.

The genes are TRBV6-5 and TRBJ1-3; tentative D call: TRBD1 (6 bases). V was trimmed by 7 bases and J by 8 bases, leaving 15 bases between them. This CDR3 has 13 amino acids. Germline assignment: CDR1 MNHEY and CDR2 SVGAGI. Here the CDR3 reads CASTSPGVYTIYF. CDR3 DNA sequence: TGTGCCAGCACTAGCCCAGGGGTTTACACCATATATTTT.

In its sample, this clone was seen a few times. This chain links TRBV7-9 with TRBJ2-7; D possibly corresponds to TRBD1 (5 bases). Trimming left V 5 bases short and J 2 bases short, with 13 bases between. The CDR3 totals 14 residues. Germline V gives CDR1 SEHNR, CDR2 FQNEAQ (reference sequence). CDR3 in amino acids: CASSDPPGPYEQYF. DNA of the CDR3: TGTGCCAGCAGCGATCCCCCAGGGCCCTACGAGCAGTACTTC.

This sequence joins TRBV30 and TRBJ1-4, with 9 bases that match TRBD1. With 5 bases clipped from V and 8 bases from J, the junction kept 18 bases outside the gene matches. The germline gives CDR1 GTSNPN, CDR2 SVGIG (reference sequence). The CDR3 runs 17 residues. The DNA for the CDR3 is TGTGCCTGGGAACCCGGGACAGGGAGGATAGTACGGGAAAAACTGTTTTTT. Protein product: CAWEPGTGRIVREKLFF.

This chain connects TRBV5-1 to TRBJ1-1; D possibly corresponds to TRBD1 (5 bases). This CDR3 spans 17 amino acids. V was cut by 1 base and J by 3 bases, with 19 bases left in between. The V gene's germline CDR1 is SGHRS and CDR2 YFSETQ. In DNA form, the CDR3 reads TGCGCCAGCAGCTTGTTTGGGGGACTGGGTGGGGACACTGAAGCTTTCTTT. It specifies CASSLFGGLGGDTEAFF.

This clone has just a few counts. The chain joins TRBV13 to TRBJ1-2, with no clear D. Looked up from germline, CDR1 is PRHDT and CDR2 is FYEKMQ (reference sequence). The CDR3 spans 14 residues. V was pared by 5 bases and J by 2 bases, with 12 bases between. In nucleotides, the CDR3 is TGTGCCAGCAGCCTAACTTCCAGGAACTATGGCTACACCTTC. It specifies CASSLTSRNYGYTF.

V usage is TRBV9 and J usage is TRBJ1-2; tentatively, D is TRBD1 (5 bases). V was trimmed by 1 base and J by 6 bases, leaving 13 bases between them. CDR1 SGDLS and CDR2 YYNGEE come from the germline V gene. This CDR3 comprises 14 residues. The CDR3 is CASSVSRAMHGYTF. The CDR3 DNA follows: TGTGCCAGCAGCGTATCCAGGGCTATGCATGGCTACACCTTC.

The chain is built from TRBV5-1 and TRBJ1-2, with D perhaps TRBD1 (5 bases). Per the germline V gene, CDR1 is SGHRS and CDR2 is YFSETQ. Trimming shortened V by 4 bases and J by 6 bases, and 13 bases separated the two germline ends. CDR3 length: 13 residues. The CDR3 here is CASSDQGKDGYTF. CDR3 in DNA: TGCGCCAGCAGCGATCAGGGAAAGGATGGCTACACCTTC.

The J gene is TRBJ2-7, the V gene TRBV4-3, with D perhaps matching TRBD2 (6 bases). Germline V CDR1 and CDR2: LGHNA, YSLEER. The V end lost 2 bases, the J end lost 5 bases, and 16 bases lay between the germline ends. The CDR3 is 15 amino acids. As DNA, the CDR3 is TGCGCCAGCAGCCAAATGCCCGTGGGAGGCAACGAGCAGTACTTC. Encoded protein: CASSQMPVGGNEQYF.

The chain joins TRBV19 to TRBJ2-7; 10 bases are shared with TRBD2. Per germline, CDR1 LNHDA and CDR2 SQIVND (reference sequence). The CDR3 has 17 amino acids. Trimming removed 3 bases from V and 1 base from J; junction bases left unmatched: 9. The CDR3 protein is CASSMGRTSGTSYEQYF. In DNA, the CDR3 is TGTGCCAGTAGTATGGGAAGGACTAGCGGAACTTCCTACGAGCAGTACTTC.

This chain links TRBV27 with TRBJ1-2; D is possibly TRBD1 (5 bases). Per the germline V gene, CDR1 is MNHEY and CDR2 is SMNVEV (reference sequence). Trimming cost V 2 bases and J 8 bases, with 12 bases left between them. CDR3 length: 13 residues. The CDR3 DNA follows: TGTGCCAGCAGTTTACAGGGTGGTAAAGGCTACACCTTC. Amino acid sequence: CASSLQGGKGYTF.

The J gene is TRBJ1-1, the V gene TRBV30; no definite D call. In germline, CDR1 is GTSNPN, CDR2 SVGIG (reference sequence). The V gene lost 0 bases and the J gene lost 6 bases, with 11 bases spanning the gap. The CDR3 is 13 amino acids. DNA for the CDR3: TGTGCCTGGAGTGTCCGGGTCGCCGCTGAAGCTTTCTTT. It encodes CAWSVRVAAEAFF.

V and J are TRBV7-6 and TRBJ2-7; D is uncertain. Germline V gives CDR1 SGHVS, CDR2 FNYEAQ. The V and J ends lost 0 bases and 2 bases respectively, with 8 bases between them. This CDR3 has 14 amino acids. The CDR3 nucleotides read TGTGCCAGCAGCTTAGCAGCAGGAACCTACGAGCAGTACTTC. Protein: CASSLAAGTYEQYF.

The chain is built from TRBV10-3 and TRBJ2-1; TRBD2 matches at 7 bases. The CDR3 totals 14 residues. V lost 4 bases and J lost 3; bases outside the gene matches: 3. The germline CDR1 and CDR2 sequences are ENHRY and SYGVKD. CDR3 protein: CAISGGSYYNEQFF. CDR3 DNA: TGTGCCATCAGTGGCGGGAGCTACTACAATGAGCAGTTCTTC.

The rearrangement links TRBV30 to TRBJ1-5, with D maybe TRBD1 (5 bases). Trimming took off 0 bases at V and 7 bases at J, with 10 bases between the two ends. The germline V gene has CDR1 GTSNPN and CDR2 SVGIG (reference sequence). The CDR3 contains 13 residues. CDR3 sequence reads: CAWSVGDRQPQHF. In DNA, the CDR3 is TGTGCCTGGAGTGTAGGGGATAGGCAGCCCCAGCATTTT.

This clone was seen a single time. The rearrangement joins TRBV7-9 to TRBJ2-2; a weak D match, TRBD1 (7 bases). Germline CDR1 and CDR2: SEHNR and FQNEAQ (reference sequence). V shed 2 bases and J shed 5 bases, with 12 bases lying between them. The CDR3 sequence is 15 residues long. The CDR3 reads CASSLFQGGTGELFF. CDR3 in DNA: TGTGCCAGCAGCTTATTCCAGGGGGGTACCGGGGAGCTGTTTTTT.

The chain links TRBV4-2 to TRBJ2-3; D gene ambiguous. CDR3 length: 11 residues. The V end was cut by 6 bases, the J end by 6 bases, with 7 bases between. The germline CDR1 and CDR2 sequences are LGHNA and YNFKEQ. The CDR3 region has the DNA TGTGCCAGCAGTTCTACCGATACGCAGTATTTT. This sequence encodes CASSSTDTQYF.